This T cell receptor (beta chain) was identified in a study of resident and recirculating memory T cells in vitiligo. The germline gives CDR1 SGHNT, CDR2 YYREEE (reference sequence). Trimming took 0 bases from V and 0 from J, leaving 21 bases between them. The CDR3 is made up of 20 amino acids. Libraries were prepared by immunoSEQ multiplex PCR; TCRdb keeps only in-frame clonotypes and omits some of them. The sample shows 75,000 to 85,000 clones, around 90% of them seen only once. The V gene is TRBV5-4, the J gene TRBJ1-4; a possible D gene is TRBD1 (5 bases). The clonotype was recovered from a male donor with vitiligo. Sequenced sample: blood. The CDR3 DNA is TGTGCCAGCAGCTTGGCCCTTGGCGGCCAGGGAATAGCAACTAATGAAAAACTGTTTTTT. Translated: CASSLALGGQGIATNEKLFF.